The next 30 T cell receptor beta chains were all read from a single sample in a study of a mutant IDH1 vaccine in newly diagnosed glioma. The table came from immunoSEQ multiplex PCR; TCRdb's copy has only in-frame clones and leaves some out. The sample shows 40,000 to 50,000 clones, roughly 80% of them seen only once. Sample time point: week 47, end of study. One vaccine dose held 300 ug of mutant IDH1 20-mer peptide and came with topical imiquimod. These receptors have no known antigen. Sequences were derived from PBMCs, sampled from a glioma patient whose treatment included an IDH1 peptide vaccine. Receptors were obtained from a man aged 18 to 35 with glioma. Some clones in this sample may be carry-over from other donors' samples.

This chain links TRBV6-1 with TRBJ2-7, with TRBD2 matching 14 bases. CDR3 length: 19 residues. The V gene's germline CDR1 is MNHNS and CDR2 SASEGT. V lost 2 bases and J lost 0; bases outside the gene matches: 9. This chain's CDR3 is CASSERGLAGGRHSYEQYF. In nucleotides, the CDR3 is TGTGCCAGCAGTGAAAGAGGACTAGCGGGGGGACGCCACTCCTACGAGCAGTACTTC.

This chain uses TRBV4-2 with TRBJ2-2; no clear D gene. V lost 0 bases, J lost 7 bases, and 9 bases lay in between. Germline CDR1 and CDR2: LGHNA and YNFKEQ. The CDR3 loop spans 14 amino acids. This CDR3 is CASSQDTGFGELFF. CDR3 coding DNA: TGTGCCAGCAGCCAAGATACGGGCTTCGGGGAGCTGTTTTTT.

This rearrangement joins TRBV27 to TRBJ1-1; D not certain. Germline lookup yields CDR1 MNHEY and CDR2 SMNVEV (reference sequence). With 1 base removed from V and 1 base from J, the gap between germline ends came to 4 bases. The CDR3 covers 13 residues. The CDR3 DNA reads TGTGCCAGCAGTTTATTTCGGAACACTGAAGCTTTCTTT. Its translation: CASSLFRNTEAFF.

The chain has TRBV30 and TRBJ1-5, with TRBD1 matching over 7 bases. J was trimmed by 7 bases and V by 3 bases; bases with no gene match: 6. The CDR3 extends over 13 amino acids. Germline V CDR1 and CDR2: GTSNPN, SVGIG (reference sequence). The CDR3 here is CAWSEQGYQPQHF. The DNA of the CDR3 is TGTGCCTGGAGCGAACAGGGGTACCAGCCCCAGCATTTT. The variable domain in full, completed from reference TRBV30 and TRBJ1-5, reads SQTIHQWPATLVQPVGSPLSLECTVEGTSNPNLYWYRQAAGRGLQLLFYSVGIGQISSEVPQNLSASRPQDRQFILSSKKLLLSDSGFYLCAWSEQGYQPQHFGDGTRLSIL.

This chain uses TRBV5-4 with TRBJ2-5, with 13 bases aligning to TRBD2. From germline, CDR1 is SGHNT and CDR2 YYREEE (reference sequence). Germline trimming cut 4 bases from V and 2 bases from J; bases unmatched to any gene: 5. This CDR3 contains 16 residues. The CDR3 nucleotides are TGTGCCAGCAGCCCTCCGGGACTAGCGGGGCAAGAGACCCAGTACTTC. Its translation: CASSPPGLAGQETQYF.

This chain joins TRBV14 and TRBJ1-1; 7 bases are shared with TRBD1. The V and J ends lost 4 bases and 7 bases, in that order; junction bases with no gene match: 12. Germline loops: CDR1 SGHDN, CDR2 FVKESK. This CDR3 is built from 15 residues. CDR3 sequence: CASSLIRQGRGEAFF. The CDR3 DNA follows: TGTGCCAGCAGCCTCATCCGACAGGGCCGCGGTGAAGCTTTCTTT.

This clone was seen just once. The chain combines TRBV25-1 with TRBJ2-2, with 9 bases lining up with TRBD1. With 4 bases clipped from V and 6 bases from J, the junction kept 9 bases outside the gene matches. This CDR3 is built from 16 residues. CDR1 and CDR2 from the germline V gene are MGHDK and SYGVNS. In DNA, the CDR3 is TGTGCCAGCAGTGCCCCGGGGACAGGGAGGTCCGGGGAGCTGTTTTTT. Encoded protein: CASSAPGTGRSGELFF.

The table lists this clone with a count of one. The chain uses TRBV19 and TRBJ2-2; tentative D call: TRBD1 (9 bases). CDR1 and CDR2 (germline): LNHDA, SQIVND (reference sequence). The CDR3 contains 16 residues. V lost 4 bases and J lost 6, with 18 bases in between. The CDR3 is CASSRGQGAGAGELFF. The CDR3 nucleotides read TGTGCCAGTAGTAGGGGACAGGGAGCGGGGGCCGGGGAGCTGTTTTTT.

The chain combines TRBV28 with TRBJ2-7, with D possibly TRBD1 on 5 matching bases. V was clipped by 7 bases and J by 7 bases, with 14 bases between them. The CDR3 is made up of 12 amino acids. Germline V gene lookup returns CDR1 MDHEN and CDR2 SYDVKM. The CDR3 bases are TGTGCCAGCACTGACAGCATCAGGGAGCAGTACTTC. This sequence encodes CASTDSIREQYF.

The chain is built from TRBV5-4 and TRBJ2-7, with 7 positions matching TRBD2. Trimming took 4 bases from V and 3 from J; bases not matched to a gene: 10. The CDR3 has 15 amino acids. Germline CDR1 and CDR2: SGHNT and YYREEE (reference sequence). The CDR3 region is CASSLSGQVIYEQYF. The CDR3, as DNA: TGTGCCAGCAGCCTTAGCGGGCAGGTCATCTACGAGCAGTACTTC.

This sequence joins TRBV4-3 and TRBJ2-4; 11 nucleotides match TRBD2. The V gene end was trimmed by 5 bases and the J gene end by 0 bases; junction bases not matched to a gene: 12. Germline loops: CDR1 LGHNA, CDR2 YSLEER. This CDR3 spans 19 amino acids. CDR3 DNA: TGCGCCAGCAGCTCGGGCGGTCTAGCGGGGGGTTTAGCCAAAAACATTCAGTACTTC. It specifies CASSSGGLAGGLAKNIQYF.

The V and J genes are TRBV6-6 and TRBJ2-7; D might be TRBD1 or TRBD2, each matching 6 bases. The CDR3 covers 13 residues. The germline gives CDR1 MNHNY, CDR2 SVGAGI (reference sequence). Trimming stripped 7 bases from V and 3 bases from J, with 13 bases between. The CDR3 sequence is CASTKGGFYEQYF. In DNA, the CDR3 is TGTGCCAGCACCAAAGGGGGGTTCTACGAGCAGTACTTC.

The J gene is TRBJ2-5, the V gene TRBV30; 7 bases fit TRBD2. The V gene end was trimmed by 2 bases and the J gene end by 3 bases; junction bases not matched to a gene: 3. CDR1 is GTSNPN, CDR2 SVGIG, per germline (reference sequence). This CDR3 contains 13 residues. CDR3 DNA sequence: TGTGCCTGGAGTTCGGGGGGTAAAGAGACCCAGTACTTC. Protein product: CAWSSGGKETQYF.

The chain employs TRBV4-1 and TRBJ1-2, with D unresolved. CDR3 size: 16 residues. Between the trimmed V and J ends, which lost 1 base and 2 bases, there was a span of 14 bases. Per the germline V gene, CDR1 is MGHRA and CDR2 is YSYEKL. The CDR3 spells CASSQVGGILNYGYTF. For the CDR3, the DNA is TGCGCCAGCAGCCAAGTTGGAGGGATCCTGAACTATGGCTACACCTTC.

The chain uses TRBV10-3 and TRBJ2-7; D is unresolved. V lost 0 bases to trimming and J lost 5 bases, with 5 bases between them. The length of the CDR3 is 12 residues. Germline values: CDR1 ENHRY, CDR2 SYGVKD. The CDR3 DNA follows: TGTGCCATCAGTGAGTCCATCCACGAGCAGTACTTC. This codes for CAISESIHEQYF.

The J gene is TRBJ2-5, the V gene TRBV5-6; TRBD2 agrees at 13 bases. Germline assignment: CDR1 SGHDT and CDR2 YYEEEE. With 4 bases clipped from V and 5 bases from J, the junction kept 5 bases outside the gene matches. The CDR3 length is 15 residues. DNA for the CDR3: TGTGCCAGCAGCATACTAGCGGGAGGGCGGGAGACCCAGTACTTC. It is translated as CASSILAGGRETQYF.

This chain connects TRBV6-1 to TRBJ2-7; 11 positions agree with TRBD2. CDR1 is MNHNS, CDR2 SASEGT, per germline. The CDR3 totals 14 residues. With 4 bases clipped from V and 2 bases from J, the junction kept 1 base outside the gene matches. The CDR3, as DNA: TGTGCCAGCAGTGTACTAGCGGGAGCCTACGAGCAGTACTTC. Protein sequence: CASSVLAGAYEQYF.

V gene TRBV19 combines with J gene TRBJ2-3, with 7 positions matching TRBD1. The CDR3 is made up of 14 amino acids. V dropped 6 bases and J dropped 2; count of bases not matched to a gene: 5. Germline V lookup: CDR1 LNHDA, CDR2 SQIVND (reference sequence). In DNA, the CDR3 is TGTGCCAGTAGGGAGACAGGGCCCACAGATACGCAGTATTTT. This codes for CASRETGPTDTQYF.

This clone was observed once. The chain links TRBV30 to TRBJ1-1; a weak D match, TRBD1 (5 bases). CDR1 and CDR2 (germline): GTSNPN, SVGIG (reference sequence). The CDR3 is 17 amino acids. V dropped 1 base and J dropped 4 bases, with 22 bases sitting between them. The CDR3 here is CAWSALPRQTYSTEAFF. CDR3 DNA sequence: TGTGCCTGGAGTGCTCTTCCTCGACAGACTTATTCCACTGAAGCTTTCTTT.

The V and J genes are TRBV6-5 and TRBJ1-1; D not resolved. The V end lost 1 base, the J end lost 2 bases, and 14 bases lay between the germline ends. The CDR3 has 16 amino acids. Germline V gives CDR1 MNHEY, CDR2 SVGAGI. The CDR3 DNA sequence: TGTGCCAGCAGTTACTATGGGTCAGGATTAAACACTGAAGCTTTCTTT. Its translation: CASSYYGSGLNTEAFF.

The chain has TRBV28 and TRBJ2-3; possibly TRBD1 or TRBD2 for D (5 bases each). The CDR3 contains 17 residues. The germline CDR1 and CDR2 sequences are MDHEN and SYDVKM. V was pared by 2 bases and J by 3 bases, with 18 bases between. CDR3 protein: CASSLRGMGVRTDTQYF. The CDR3 nucleotides read TGTGCCAGCAGTTTACGAGGGATGGGGGTTAGGACAGATACGCAGTATTTT.

This chain uses TRBV27 with TRBJ1-5; 7 bases are a match to TRBD1. The germline CDR1 and CDR2 sequences are MNHEY and SMNVEV (reference sequence). This CDR3 contains 14 residues. V gave up 0 bases and J gave up 7 bases; unmatched junction bases: 3. CDR3 nucleotide sequence: TGTGCCAGCAGTTTATCGACCAGGGGGCAGCCCCAGCATTTT. As protein: CASSLSTRGQPQHF.

V and J are TRBV12-5 and TRBJ2-1; tentatively, D is TRBD2 (5 bases). V was clipped by 4 bases and J by 1 base, with 11 bases between them. The CDR3 runs to 15 residues. Germline CDR1 reads LGHNT; CDR2 reads FRNRAP. In DNA, the CDR3 is TGTGCTAGTGGTTCGGGTACGGGATCCTACAATGAGCAGTTCTTC. Its translation: CASGSGTGSYNEQFF.

This rearrangement joins TRBV20-1 to TRBJ1-2, with TRBD1 as a possible D gene (5 bases). Germline CDR1 is DFQATT and CDR2 is SNEGSKA (reference sequence). The CDR3 extends over 11 amino acids. Trimming pared 2 bases from V and 8 bases from J, leaving 9 bases between. The CDR3 spells CSARTQDGYTF. CDR3 sequence (DNA): TGCAGTGCTAGAACACAGGACGGCTACACCTTC.

V gene TRBV7-8 combines with J gene TRBJ2-7, with D perhaps TRBD1 or TRBD2 (5 bases each). This CDR3 spans 14 amino acids. Deletions cut 1 base from V and 4 bases from J, with 11 bases between. CDR1 SGHVS and CDR2 FQNEAQ come from the germline V gene. The CDR3 sequence is CASSLVGESYEQYF. CDR3 sequence (DNA): TGTGCCAGCAGCTTAGTAGGGGAGAGTTACGAGCAGTACTTC.

The gene calls are TRBV6-5 and TRBJ2-3; TRBD1 matches at 9 bases. CDR3 length: 14 residues. V gave up 2 bases and J gave up 5 bases; unmatched junction bases: 2. Germline CDR1 is MNHEY and CDR2 is SVGAGI. CDR3 nucleotide sequence: TGTGCCAGCAGTTACGCGACAGGGGGAGATACGCAGTATTTT. Its protein product is CASSYATGGDTQYF.

The genes are TRBV5-4 and TRBJ2-1, with D possibly TRBD1 on 6 matching bases. Germline lookup yields CDR1 SGHNT and CDR2 YYREEE (reference sequence). V shed 0 bases and J shed 1 base, with 8 bases lying between them. The CDR3 is 15 amino acids. This CDR3 is CASSLDRVSYNEQFF. In nucleotides, the CDR3 is TGTGCCAGCAGCTTGGACAGGGTGTCCTACAATGAGCAGTTCTTC.

The CDR3 nucleotides are TGTGCCACCAGCAGAGATGGGAGTGGAAACACCATATATTTT. This codes for CATSRDGSGNTIYF. The chain recombines TRBV15 with TRBJ1-3; D is unclear. Germline assignment: CDR1 LNHNV and CDR2 YYDKDF (reference sequence). The V end was cut by 0 bases, the J end by 3 bases, with 6 bases between. The CDR3 is 14 residues long.

The genes are TRBV28 and TRBJ2-1, with D possibly matching TRBD2 (6 bases). V lost 6 bases and J lost 7, with 16 bases in between. Per the germline V gene, CDR1 is MDHEN and CDR2 is SYDVKM. The CDR3 extends over 14 amino acids. CDR3 sequence: CASRGPYGTNEQFF. CDR3 bases: TGTGCCAGCAGGGGACCATACGGGACTAATGAGCAGTTCTTC.

The rearrangement links TRBV5-1 to TRBJ1-2; possible D gene TRBD1, 6 bases. This CDR3 is 16 amino acids long. The V end lost 2 bases, the J end lost 1 base, and 15 bases lay between the germline ends. Per the germline V gene, CDR1 is SGHRS and CDR2 is YFSETQ. CDR3 in amino acids: CASSFTTGGGNYGYTF. The CDR3 DNA is TGCGCCAGCAGCTTCACGACAGGAGGAGGTAACTATGGCTACACCTTC.